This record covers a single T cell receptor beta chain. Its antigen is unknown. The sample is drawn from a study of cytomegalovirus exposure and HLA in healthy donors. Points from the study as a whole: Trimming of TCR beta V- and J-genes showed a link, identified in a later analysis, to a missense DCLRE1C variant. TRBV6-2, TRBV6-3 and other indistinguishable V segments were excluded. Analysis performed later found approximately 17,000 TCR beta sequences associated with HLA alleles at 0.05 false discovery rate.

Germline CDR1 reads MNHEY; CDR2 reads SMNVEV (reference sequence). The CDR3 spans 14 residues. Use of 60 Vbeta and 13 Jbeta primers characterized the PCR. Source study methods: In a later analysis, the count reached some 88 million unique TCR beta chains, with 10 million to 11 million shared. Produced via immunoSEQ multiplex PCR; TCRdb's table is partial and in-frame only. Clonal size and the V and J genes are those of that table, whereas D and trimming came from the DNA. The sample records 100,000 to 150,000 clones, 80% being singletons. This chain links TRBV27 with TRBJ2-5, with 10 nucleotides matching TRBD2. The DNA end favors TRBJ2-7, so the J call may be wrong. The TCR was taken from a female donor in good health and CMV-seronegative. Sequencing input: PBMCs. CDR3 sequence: CASSRLAGTYEQYF. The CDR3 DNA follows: TGTGCCAGCAGCAGACTAGCGGGCACATACGAGCAGTACTTC.